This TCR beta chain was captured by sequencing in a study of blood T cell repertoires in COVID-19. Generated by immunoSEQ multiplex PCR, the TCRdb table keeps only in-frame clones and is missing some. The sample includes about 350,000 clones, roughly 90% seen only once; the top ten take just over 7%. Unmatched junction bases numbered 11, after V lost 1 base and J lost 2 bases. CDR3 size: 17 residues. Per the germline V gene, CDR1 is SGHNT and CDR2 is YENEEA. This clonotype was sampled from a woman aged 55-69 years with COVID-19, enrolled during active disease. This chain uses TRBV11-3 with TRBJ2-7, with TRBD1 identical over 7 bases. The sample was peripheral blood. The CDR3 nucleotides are TGTGCCAGCAGCTTAGGGGCACAGGGGAAGGCGGCCTACGAGCAGTACTTC. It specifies CASSLGAQGKAAYEQYF.